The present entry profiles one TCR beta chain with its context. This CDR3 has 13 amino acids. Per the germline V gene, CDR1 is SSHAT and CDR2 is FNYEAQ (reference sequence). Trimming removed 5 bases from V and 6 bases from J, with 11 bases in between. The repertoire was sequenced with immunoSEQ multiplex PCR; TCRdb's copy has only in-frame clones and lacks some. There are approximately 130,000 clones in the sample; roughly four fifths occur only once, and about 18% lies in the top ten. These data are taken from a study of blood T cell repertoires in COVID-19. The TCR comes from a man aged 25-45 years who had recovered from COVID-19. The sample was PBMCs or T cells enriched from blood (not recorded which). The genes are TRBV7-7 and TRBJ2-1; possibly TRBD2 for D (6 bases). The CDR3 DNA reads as TGTGCCAGCAGCCCAAATAGCGGCAATGAGCAGTTCTTC. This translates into CASSPNSGNEQFF.